The 25 T cell receptor beta chains presented below share a single source sample, sequenced in a study of control samples from healthy donors and cancer patients. Generated by immunoSEQ multiplex PCR, the TCRdb table keeps only in-frame clones and is missing some. The sample yields fewer than 500,000 clones, approximately 90% seen once. Sequencing used PBMCs. The receptors shown here come from a man aged 40-49 years with head and neck cancer.

The chain is built from TRBV28 and TRBJ2-1; 9 positions match TRBD1. The V gene end was trimmed by 6 bases and the J gene end by 6 bases; junction bases not matched to a gene: 9. The CDR3 totals 15 residues. Germline CDR1 is MDHEN and CDR2 is SYDVKM. The CDR3 nucleotides are TGTGCCAGCAGCCAAACAGGGGGCGCCTTCAATGAGCAGTTCTTC. Amino acid sequence: CASSQTGGAFNEQFF.

CDR3: CASSLMGNTEAFF. The CDR3 coding sequence is TGTGCCAGCAGCTTAATGGGGAACACTGAAGCTTTCTTT. V and J are TRBV11-3 and TRBJ1-1; D call uncertain. The CDR3 has 13 amino acids. The germline V and J ends were trimmed by 2 bases and 1 base, with 5 bases remaining between them. Germline assignment: CDR1 SGHNT and CDR2 YENEEA.

This clone appeared a single time. The J gene is TRBJ2-5, the V gene TRBV4-3; 9 positions match TRBD2. There are 16 residues in the CDR3. V gave up 4 bases and J gave up 2 bases; unmatched junction bases: 8. Germline V CDR1 and CDR2: LGHNA, YSLEER. CDR3 nucleotides: TGCGCCAGCAGCCCCCACCAGCGGGGGGATCAAGAGACCCAGTACTTC. Translated: CASSPHQRGDQETQYF.

V and J are TRBV4-1 and TRBJ2-5, with 10 bases aligning to TRBD2. CDR1 is MGHRA and CDR2 is YSYEKL in the germline V gene. This CDR3 has 17 amino acids. The V gene end was trimmed by 1 base and the J gene end by 10 bases; junction bases not matched to a gene: 15. CDR3 sequence reads: CASSQAKLAGHTGDQYF. The CDR3 coding sequence is TGCGCCAGCAGCCAAGCCAAACTAGCGGGACATACCGGGGACCAGTACTTC.

This clone was seen only once. The CDR3 here is CASSLTVQGVATNEKLFF. Here the CDR3 DNA reads TGCGCCAGCAGCTTGACGGTACAGGGCGTTGCAACTAATGAAAAACTGTTTTTT. This chain uses TRBV5-1 with TRBJ1-4, with D tentatively TRBD1 (6 bases). The CDR3 sequence is 18 residues long. Germline lookup yields CDR1 SGHRS and CDR2 YFSETQ. V was trimmed by 1 base and J by 0 bases, leaving 16 bases between them.

In this sample, this clone turned up once. V usage is TRBV11-2 and J usage is TRBJ1-6; D call uncertain. The CDR3 spans 17 residues. CDR1 SGHAT and CDR2 FQNNGV come from the germline V gene. V lost 1 base and J lost 0, with 10 bases in between. CDR3: CASSLVTGSSYNSPLHF. CDR3 nucleotide sequence: TGTGCCAGCAGCTTAGTGACTGGGAGCTCCTATAATTCACCCCTCCACTTT. Full variable domain (missing parts from reference TRBV11-2 and TRBJ1-6): EAGVAQSPRYKIIEKRQSVAFWCNPISGHATLYWYQQILGQGPKLLIQFQNNGVVDDSQLPKDRFSAERLKGVDSTLKIQPAKLEDSAVYLCASSLVTGSSYNSPLHFGNGTRLTVT.

The V and J genes are TRBV15 and TRBJ2-3, with no clear D. The CDR3 loop spans 15 amino acids. CDR1 is LNHNV, CDR2 YYDKDF, per germline (reference sequence). Trimming shortened V by 0 bases and J by 1 base, and 8 bases separated the two germline ends. For the CDR3, the DNA is TGTGCCACCAGCAGAGAGAGGAGAGGCACAGATACGCAGTATTTT. Protein sequence: CATSRERRGTDTQYF.

The chain carries TRBV7-8 and TRBJ2-1; D perhaps matches TRBD2 (5 bases). The CDR3 contains 14 residues. V lost 5 bases to trimming and J lost 6 bases, with 14 bases between them. Germline V CDR1 and CDR2: SGHVS, FQNEAQ. The CDR3 nucleotides read TGTGCCAGCAGCCCAACGGACTGGGCCAATGAGCAGTTCTTC. This gives the protein CASSPTDWANEQFF. The full variable domain, completed using reference TRBV7-8 and TRBJ2-1, is GAGVSQSPRYKVAKRGQDVALRCDPISGHVSLFWYQQALGQGPEFLTYFQNEAQLDKSGLPSDRFFAERPEGSVSTLKIQRTQQEDSAVYLCASSPTDWANEQFFGPGTRLTVL.

The chain joins TRBV29-1 to TRBJ2-3; 10 positions match TRBD1. There are 14 residues in the CDR3. V dropped 8 bases and J dropped 9; count of bases not matched to a gene: 14. Looked up from germline, CDR1 is SQVTM and CDR2 is ANQGSEA. The CDR3 DNA sequence: TGCAGCTACGTGAGGGGACAGGGGAAACCAACGCAGTATTTT. Translated: CSYVRGQGKPTQYF.

This chain links TRBV4-1 with TRBJ2-3; no reliable D call. Germline V gene sequence: CDR1 MGHRA, CDR2 YSYEKL. The CDR3 has 13 residues. The V end lost 0 bases, the J end lost 5 bases, and 6 bases lay between the germline ends. CDR3 DNA sequence: TGCGCCAGCAGCCAAGATATGGAAGATACGCAGTATTTT. It encodes CASSQDMEDTQYF.

The chain combines TRBV9 with TRBJ2-1; 7 positions agree with TRBD2. V shed 0 bases, J shed 6 bases, and the junction held 3 bases outside the gene matches. Germline V gene data show CDR1 as SGDLS and CDR2 as YYNGEE. The CDR3 is 14 amino acids. The CDR3 protein is CASSVAGTTNEQFF. DNA of the CDR3: TGTGCCAGCAGCGTAGCTGGGACTACCAATGAGCAGTTCTTC.

The rearrangement uses TRBV7-6 and TRBJ2-1; 14 nucleotides agree with TRBD2. Unmatched junction bases numbered 9, after V lost 5 bases and J lost 12 bases. The V gene's germline CDR1 is SGHVS and CDR2 FNYEAQ. CDR3 length: 15 amino acids. The CDR3 coding sequence is TGTGCCAGCAGCCGGGGGACTAGCGGGGGCCTGGGGCAGTTCTTC. Residues: CASSRGTSGGLGQFF.

The chain is built from TRBV11-2 and TRBJ2-7; TRBD1 might be the D (6 bases). Looked up from germline, CDR1 is SGHAT and CDR2 is FQNNGV. CDR3 length: 13 amino acids. V shed 4 bases and J shed 3 bases, with 10 bases lying between them. CDR3 sequence reads: CASSSYRVYEQYF. CDR3 sequence (DNA): TGTGCCAGCAGCTCCTACAGGGTCTACGAGCAGTACTTC.

The table lists this clone with a few counts. V is TRBV10-1 and J is TRBJ2-2; no definite D call. This CDR3 spans 15 amino acids. The V and J ends lost 0 bases and 1 base respectively, with 6 bases between them. The germline V gene encodes CDR1 WNHNN and CDR2 SYGVQD (reference sequence). The CDR3 here is CASSESKGNTGELFF. In nucleotides, the CDR3 is TGCGCCAGCAGTGAGTCGAAGGGGAACACCGGGGAGCTGTTTTTT.

The rearrangement uses TRBV9 and TRBJ2-2; TRBD2 matches at 7 bases. The CDR3 consists of 16 residues. Germline-derived CDR1 and CDR2 are SGDLS and YYNGEE. The junction had 6 bases not matched to a gene; V was cut back by 0 bases and J by 4 bases. This CDR3 is CASSVVAGAGTGELFF. CDR3 nucleotides: TGTGCCAGCAGCGTAGTGGCGGGAGCGGGCACCGGGGAGCTGTTTTTT. The entire variable domain, with the rest obtained from reference TRBV9 and TRBJ2-2, is as follows: DSGVTQTPKHLITATGQRVTLRCSPRSGDLSVYWYQQSLDQGLQFLIQYYNGEERAKGNILERFSAQQFPDLHSELNLSSLELGDSALYFCASSVVAGAGTGELFFGEGSRLTVL.

This chain connects TRBV7-3 to TRBJ2-1; possible D gene TRBD1, 6 bases. V was trimmed by 1 base and J by 8 bases, leaving 9 bases between them. Germline V CDR1 and CDR2: SGHTA, FQGTGA. The CDR3 is 13 residues long. In DNA, the CDR3 is TGTGCCAGCAGCTTAAGGTCAGGGGATGAGCAGTTCTTC. This encodes CASSLRSGDEQFF.

The chain has TRBV6-5 and TRBJ1-2; D gene ambiguous. This CDR3 spans 14 amino acids. V lost 4 bases and J lost 6, with 15 bases in between. Germline CDR1 and CDR2: MNHEY and SVGAGI. CDR3: CASSWNPGVNGYTF. CDR3 DNA: TGTGCCAGCAGTTGGAACCCCGGGGTTAATGGCTACACCTTC.

The V gene is TRBV27, the J gene TRBJ2-3; the match to TRBD2 covers 8 bases. CDR3 size: 14 residues. V was pared by 3 bases and J by 5 bases, with 4 bases of the junction left unmatched. Per the germline V gene, CDR1 is MNHEY and CDR2 is SMNVEV (reference sequence). The CDR3 DNA is TGTGCCAGCAGTTTGTTCGGGGGGGTAGATACGCAGTATTTT. The encoded protein is CASSLFGGVDTQYF.

This clone has only one observation. V and J are TRBV28 and TRBJ2-7; 8 nucleotides match TRBD2. The CDR3 length is 17 residues. From germline, CDR1 is MDHEN and CDR2 SYDVKM. With 6 bases clipped from V and 2 bases from J, the junction kept 15 bases outside the gene matches. The CDR3 DNA follows: TGTGCCAGCAGCCCACCGGGCGGGGGGATTCGCACCTACGAGCAGTACTTC. Its protein product is CASSPPGGGIRTYEQYF.

This clone was seen only once. J is TRBJ2-5 and V is TRBV19; TRBD2 might be the D (5 bases). The V and J ends lost 11 bases and 1 base respectively, with 11 bases between them. The germline CDR1 and CDR2 sequences are LNHDA and SQIVND (reference sequence). CDR3 length equals 12 residues. The CDR3 nucleotides are TGTGCCGGTCGGGGTTTCCAAGAGACCCAGTACTTC. It codes for CAGRGFQETQYF.

The V call is TRBV9, the J call TRBJ2-3; D not certain. Trimming shortened V by 0 bases and J by 4 bases, and 3 bases separated the two germline ends. The germline V gene encodes CDR1 SGDLS and CDR2 YYNGEE. The CDR3 extends over 12 amino acids. CDR3 protein: CASSVVPDTQYF. CDR3 bases: TGTGCCAGCAGCGTAGTCCCAGATACGCAGTATTTT.

The chain carries TRBV4-3 and TRBJ2-7, with 8 bases lining up with TRBD1. CDR3 length: 14 amino acids. Per the germline V gene, CDR1 is LGHNA and CDR2 is YSLEER. With V trimmed by 4 bases and J by 5 bases, 7 bases remained unmatched. The DNA of the CDR3 is TGCGCCAGCAGCCGGGACAGGACCCTTGACGAGCAGTACTTC. Residues: CASSRDRTLDEQYF.

The genes are TRBV5-8 and TRBJ2-7; possibly TRBD1 or TRBD2 for D (5 bases each). Germline-derived CDR1 and CDR2 are SGHTS and YDEGEE. This CDR3 contains 14 residues. V lost 0 bases to trimming and J lost 2 bases, with 9 bases between them. The CDR3 protein is CASSLVGDPYEQYF. CDR3 in DNA: TGTGCCAGCAGCTTGGTGGGGGATCCCTACGAGCAGTACTTC.

The rearrangement joins TRBV12-3 or TRBV12-4 to TRBJ1-2; no firm D call. The CDR3 sequence is 13 residues long. The V end lost 6 bases, the J end lost 2 bases, and 10 bases lay between the germline ends. CDR3: CASRLTENYGYTF. DNA of the CDR3: TGTGCCAGCAGATTGACGGAGAACTATGGCTACACCTTC.

The chain carries TRBV7-6 and TRBJ2-2; D gene ambiguous. With 5 bases removed from V and 7 bases from J, the gap between germline ends came to 11 bases. The CDR3 length is 13 residues. CDR1 SGHVS and CDR2 FNYEAQ come from the germline V gene. The chain's CDR3 is CASSPSSSGELFF. CDR3 in DNA: TGTGCCAGCAGCCCCAGCAGCAGCGGGGAGCTGTTTTTT.